This passage covers 19 T cell receptor beta chains from one sample sequenced in a study of CD8 T cells in Susac syndrome. RNA totalling roughly 0.45 to 1 ug underwent reverse transcription with random hexamers. TCRdb re-called the immunoSEQ multiplex PCR reads through MiXCR, storing one row per CDR3 protein. The sample holds 150,000 to 200,000 distinct CDR3 sequences; more than 90% are singletons and the top ten take about 0.096%. Sample: CD4+ T cells from PBMCs. The receptors here all came from a human donor with multiple sclerosis.

The chain is built from TRBV14 and TRBJ1-6; no clear D. V lost 8 bases to trimming and J lost 7 bases, with 12 bases between them. The CDR3 totals 13 residues. Germline V gene lookup returns CDR1 SGHDN and CDR2 FVKESK. The CDR3, as DNA: TGTGCCAGCTCCCCCCGAGTGAATTCACCCCTCCACTTT. This sequence encodes CASSPRVNSPLHF. Full variable domain (missing parts from reference TRBV14 and TRBJ1-6): EAGVTQFPSHSVIEKGQTVTLRCDPISGHDNLYWYRRVMGKEIKFLLHFVKESKQDESGMPNNRFLAERTGGTYSTLKVQPAELEDSGVYFCASSPRVNSPLHFGNGTRLTVT.

J is TRBJ2-7 and V is TRBV29-1; D not certain. Germline V gives CDR1 SQVTM, CDR2 ANQGSEA. The CDR3 has 14 residues. Trimming took 1 base from V and 6 from J, leaving 16 bases between them. The DNA of the CDR3 is TGCAGCGTTGAAGGGAAACAGAGGAATGGCGAGCAGTACTTC. It encodes CSVEGKQRNGEQYF.

The J gene is TRBJ1-2, the V gene TRBV15, with D maybe TRBD1 (6 bases). Trimming stripped 4 bases from V and 9 bases from J, with 18 bases between. The CDR3 consists of 14 residues. Germline V gene data show CDR1 as LNHNV and CDR2 as YYDKDF (reference sequence). In nucleotides, the CDR3 is TGTGCCACCAGCACCCGCCTAACAGGGACCAGCTACACCTTC. Translated: CATSTRLTGTSYTF.

The rearrangement joins TRBV5-1 to TRBJ1-3; D unclear. Trimming left V 0 bases short and J 3 bases short, with 4 bases between. Germline CDR1 and CDR2: SGHRS and YFSETQ. This CDR3 spans 13 amino acids. The CDR3 bases are TGCGCCAGCAGCTTGGGAGGTGGAAACACCATATATTTT. Translating it yields CASSLGGGNTIYF.

The chain employs TRBV9 and TRBJ2-7, with D perhaps TRBD2 (6 bases). V lost 3 bases, J lost 5 bases, and 12 bases lay in between. This CDR3 is built from 13 residues. The germline V gene has CDR1 SGDLS and CDR2 YYNGEE. This CDR3 reads CASSAGGRDEQYF. CDR3 nucleotide sequence: TGTGCCAGCAGCGCCGGGGGACGAGACGAGCAGTACTTC.

The rearrangement uses TRBV20-1 and TRBJ1-2; 8 positions agree with TRBD1. The germline CDR1 and CDR2 sequences are DFQATT and SNEGSKA (reference sequence). The CDR3 has 15 amino acids. V shed 3 bases, J shed 3 bases, and the junction held 9 bases outside the gene matches. This chain's CDR3 is CSASEGRTGYYGYTF. The CDR3, as DNA: TGCAGTGCTAGTGAGGGCCGGACAGGGTACTATGGCTACACCTTC.

This chain connects TRBV3-1 to TRBJ2-2, with a weak D call TRBD2 (6 bases). V was cut by 5 bases and J by 8 bases, with 21 bases left in between. The CDR3 has 16 residues. CDR1 is LGHDT and CDR2 is YNNKEL in the germline V gene (reference sequence). The CDR3 reads CASSLGGATRAGELFF. The CDR3 coding sequence is TGTGCCAGCAGCTTGGGGGGAGCGACGAGAGCTGGGGAGCTGTTTTTT. The full variable domain, rest sourced from reference TRBV3-1 and TRBJ2-2, is DTAVSQTPKYLVTQMGNDKSIKCEQNLGHDTMYWYKQDSKKFLKIMFSYNNKELIINETVPNRFSPKSPDKAHLNLHINSLELGDSAVYFCASSLGGATRAGELFFGEGSRLTVL.

This chain connects TRBV24-1 to TRBJ2-1; 10 nucleotides agree with TRBD2. Losses at the gene ends were 4 bases for V and 3 bases for J; bases not matched to a gene: 5. The CDR3 is 16 amino acids. The germline gives CDR1 KGHDR, CDR2 SFDVKD. The CDR3 DNA reads as TGTGCCACCAGTGACCCGAGCGGGAGGGACTACAATGAGCAGTTCTTC. Translated, it gives CATSDPSGRDYNEQFF.

The V gene is TRBV27, the J gene TRBJ1-5; no firm D call. The CDR3 has 14 amino acids. Trimming left V 5 bases short and J 4 bases short, with 12 bases between. CDR1 and CDR2 (germline): MNHEY, SMNVEV (reference sequence). The CDR3 DNA reads TGTGCCAGCAGTGAGAGGGCTAGTAATCAGCCCCAGCATTTT. This codes for CASSERASNQPQHF.

The chain employs TRBV25-1 and TRBJ2-5; 9 nucleotides agree with TRBD2. Trimming removed 8 bases from V and 3 bases from J; junction bases left unmatched: 16. This CDR3 contains 17 residues. The germline V gene encodes CDR1 MGHDK and CDR2 SYGVNS. The CDR3 region has the DNA TGTGCCAGCGGATACCCCTCGGGTAGCGGGAGCAAAGAGACCCAGTACTTC. Protein: CASGYPSGSGSKETQYF.

V usage is TRBV29-1 and J usage is TRBJ1-1; D not certain. CDR3 size: 11 residues. The germline V gene encodes CDR1 SQVTM and CDR2 ANQGSEA. V was shortened by 4 bases and J by 4 bases, with 7 bases between the two germline ends. CDR3 sequence (DNA): TGCAGCGTTGGGGTTTCCACTGAAGCTTTCTTT. It is translated as CSVGVSTEAFF.

The chain recombines TRBV29-1 with TRBJ2-7; 9 bases line up with TRBD1. The V gene's germline CDR1 is SQVTM and CDR2 ANQGSEA. V lost 6 bases, J lost 6 bases, and 9 bases stayed unmatched. The length of the CDR3 is 13 residues. As DNA, the CDR3 is TGCAGCGTCCTTCACAGGGGGCCCGCCGAGCAGTACTTC. Translation gives CSVLHRGPAEQYF.

The chain combines TRBV20-1 with TRBJ2-5; weak D call: TRBD2 (5 bases). The ends were cut back, 5 bases at V and 2 bases at J, with 15 bases in the middle. CDR3 length equals 14 residues. Germline assignment: CDR1 DFQATT and CDR2 SNEGSKA (reference sequence). In nucleotides, the CDR3 is TGCAGTGCTGAACCTTTACGGGATCAAGAGACCCAGTACTTC. It specifies CSAEPLRDQETQYF.

V is TRBV13 and J is TRBJ1-6; TRBD1 matches at 10 bases. The CDR3 contains 17 residues. The V and J ends lost 5 bases and 10 bases, in that order; junction bases with no gene match: 14. Germline V gene data show CDR1 as PRHDT and CDR2 as FYEKMQ (reference sequence). This CDR3 is CASSNMDRDRGGSPLHF. The CDR3 bases are TGTGCCAGCAGCAATATGGACCGGGACAGGGGTGGGTCACCCCTCCACTTT. Full variable domain (missing parts from reference TRBV13 and TRBJ1-6): AAGVIQSPRHLIKEKRETATLKCYPIPRHDTVYWYQQGPGQDPQFLISFYEKMQSDKGSIPDRFSAQQFSDYHSELNMSSLELGDSALYFCASSNMDRDRGGSPLHFGNGTRLTVT.

The chain recombines TRBV6-5 with TRBJ1-5; the D is unclear. V dropped 8 bases and J dropped 2 bases, with 4 bases sitting between them. The CDR3 runs to 11 residues. CDR1 and CDR2 (germline): MNHEY, SVGAGI. CDR3 DNA: TGTGCCAGCGGAGGCAATCAGCCCCAGCATTTT. Translation gives CASGGNQPQHF.

The rearrangement links TRBV24-1 to TRBJ2-4; TRBD1 matches 8 bases. This CDR3 contains 15 residues. V trimming: 4 bases; J trimming: 6 bases; junction bases outside the gene matches: 7. Germline V gives CDR1 KGHDR, CDR2 SFDVKD. This CDR3 reads CATSDPRTGINIQYF. DNA of the CDR3: TGTGCCACCAGTGACCCTAGGACAGGGATAAACATTCAGTACTTC.

The gene calls are TRBV20-1 and TRBJ2-7, with D maybe TRBD2 (5 bases). Trimming pared 3 bases from V and 0 bases from J, leaving 12 bases between. The CDR3 extends over 14 amino acids. Germline CDR1 is DFQATT and CDR2 is SNEGSKA (reference sequence). The CDR3 is CSARKGGSSYEQYF. The CDR3 nucleotides are TGCAGTGCTAGGAAGGGTGGGAGCTCCTACGAGCAGTACTTC.

V usage is TRBV11-3 and J usage is TRBJ2-6; TRBD2 aligns across 12 bases. The CDR3 loop spans 18 amino acids. Germline CDR1 reads SGHNT; CDR2 reads YENEEA. Trimming cost V 4 bases and J 0 bases; bases outside gene matches: 4. The DNA of the CDR3 is TGTGCCAGCAGCTCTGGACTAGCGGGACCCTCTGGGGCCAACGTCCTGACTTTC. It yields the protein CASSSGLAGPSGANVLTF.

This clonotype was seen a single time. The rearrangement links TRBV2 to TRBJ2-7; 8 positions agree with TRBD1. Germline values: CDR1 SNHLY, CDR2 FYNNEI. CDR3 length equals 14 residues. V shed 5 bases and J 5 bases; nucleotides not matched to a gene: 8. DNA for the CDR3: TGTGCCAGCAGTTTCGACAGGGGTGGGGACGAGCAGTACTTC. It translates to CASSFDRGGDEQYF.